This is a list of T cell receptor beta chains from one sample in a study of cytomegalovirus exposure and HLA in healthy donors. Assay used: immunoSEQ multiplex PCR; TCRdb lists only in-frame clones, some missing. The repertoire includes about 160,000 clones, 75% to 95% of them detected once, and 3% to 3.5% sits in the top ten. The specimen sequenced was PBMCs. The receptors were sampled from a woman aged 18 to 35 in good health and CMV-seropositive. Each CDR3 is given with its conserved first and last residue. Fields, in order: clone size, J gene, V gene, D gene, CDR3 protein, CDR3 DNA. A D gene is named only where the DNA matches it firmly. The size of a clone is reported for some rows only, either as once, few or many, or as a class for expanded clones.

abundance: .
j_gene: TRBJ2-7
v_gene: TRBV6-5
d_gene: TRBD1
CDR3aa: CASSATGTVSNEQYF
CDR3nt: TGTGCCAGCAGTGCTACAGGGACAGTCAGCAACGAGCAGTACTTC

abundance: .
j_gene: TRBJ1-6
v_gene: TRBV5-4
d_gene: .
CDR3aa: CASSVDSNSPLHF
CDR3nt: TGTGCCAGCAGCGTCGACAGTAATTCACCCCTCCACTTT

abundance: .
j_gene: TRBJ2-2
v_gene: TRBV27
d_gene: .
CDR3aa: CASRPYGGDTGELFF
CDR3nt: TGTGCCAGCAGGCCTTACGGGGGAGATACCGGGGAGCTGTTTTTT

abundance: .
j_gene: TRBJ2-2
v_gene: TRBV29-1
d_gene: .
CDR3aa: CSVGPEASIAGELFF
CDR3nt: TGCAGCGTTGGCCCCGAAGCTAGCATCGCCGGGGAGCTGTTTTTT

abundance: .
j_gene: TRBJ2-7
v_gene: TRBV28
d_gene: .
CDR3aa: CASSYSTGEQYF
CDR3nt: TGTGCCAGCAGTTACTCTACAGGGGAGCAGTACTTC

abundance: .
j_gene: TRBJ1-2
v_gene: TRBV5-5
d_gene: .
CDR3aa: CASSLGPGGYTF
CDR3nt: TGTGCCAGCAGCTTGGGACCGGGTGGCTACACCTTC

abundance: .
j_gene: TRBJ1-5
v_gene: TRBV6-5
d_gene: .
CDR3aa: CASTSAGKAGQPQHF
CDR3nt: TGTGCCAGCACCTCCGCCGGGAAGGCGGGTCAGCCCCAGCATTTT

abundance: .
j_gene: TRBJ2-1
v_gene: TRBV2
d_gene: .
CDR3aa: CASKPWLEDNEQFF
CDR3nt: TGTGCCAGCAAACCCTGGCTAGAGGACAATGAGCAGTTCTTC

abundance: .
j_gene: TRBJ2-6
v_gene: TRBV6-5
d_gene: TRBD1
CDR3aa: CASSPQGAGANVLTF
CDR3nt: TGTGCCAGCAGTCCCCAGGGGGCTGGGGCCAACGTCCTGACTTTC

abundance: .
j_gene: TRBJ2-5
v_gene: TRBV27
d_gene: .
CDR3aa: CASRPRDSREETQYF
CDR3nt: TGTGCCAGCAGGCCTCGGGACTCCCGGGAAGAGACCCAGTACTTC

abundance: few
j_gene: TRBJ2-6
v_gene: TRBV1
d_gene: .
CDR3aa: CTSSACSLQSRANVLTF
CDR3nt: TGCACCAGCAGCGCTTGTAGTTTGCAAAGTCGGGCCAACGTCCTGACTTTC

abundance: few
j_gene: TRBJ1-2
v_gene: TRBV6-1
d_gene: .
CDR3aa: CASSENRFYGYTF
CDR3nt: TGTGCCAGCAGTGAAAATCGTTTTTATGGCTACACCTTC

abundance: .
j_gene: TRBJ2-3
v_gene: TRBV7-3
d_gene: .
CDR3aa: CASSRGGENTDTQYF
CDR3nt: TGTGCCAGCAGCAGGGGCGGGGAAAACACAGATACGCAGTATTTT

abundance: .
j_gene: TRBJ1-5
v_gene: TRBV2
d_gene: .
CDR3aa: CATGEWSNQPQHF
CDR3nt: TGTGCCACCGGGGAATGGAGCAATCAGCCCCAGCATTTT

abundance: .
j_gene: TRBJ2-7
v_gene: TRBV28
d_gene: TRBD1
CDR3aa: CASTPTGGAYEQYF
CDR3nt: TGTGCCAGCACCCCAACAGGGGGCGCCTACGAGCAGTACTTC

abundance: .
j_gene: TRBJ2-5
v_gene: TRBV2
d_gene: TRBD2
CDR3aa: CASSTGLAQETQYF
CDR3nt: TGTGCCAGCAGTACCGGACTAGCCCAAGAGACCCAGTACTTC

abundance: once
j_gene: TRBJ2-1
v_gene: TRBV10-2
d_gene: .
CDR3aa: CASRDAVGPYNEQFF
CDR3nt: TGCGCCAGCAGGGATGCGGTGGGGCCCTACAATGAGCAGTTCTTC

abundance: .
j_gene: TRBJ2-1
v_gene: TRBV5-4
d_gene: TRBD2
CDR3aa: CASSLEGGGADVGFF
CDR3nt: TGTGCCAGCAGCTTGGAGGGCGGGGGGGCCGATGTTGGATTCTTC

abundance: .
j_gene: TRBJ1-2
v_gene: TRBV5-1
d_gene: .
CDR3aa: CASSVATLTTYGGYTF
CDR3nt: TGCGCCAGCAGCGTGGCCACCCTAACCACCTATGGTGGCTACACCTTC

abundance: .
j_gene: TRBJ2-3
v_gene: TRBV7-2
d_gene: .
CDR3aa: CASSLVGLALGATDTQYF
CDR3nt: TGTGCCAGCAGCTTGGTGGGCCTAGCGCTAGGTGCCACAGATACGCAGTATTTT